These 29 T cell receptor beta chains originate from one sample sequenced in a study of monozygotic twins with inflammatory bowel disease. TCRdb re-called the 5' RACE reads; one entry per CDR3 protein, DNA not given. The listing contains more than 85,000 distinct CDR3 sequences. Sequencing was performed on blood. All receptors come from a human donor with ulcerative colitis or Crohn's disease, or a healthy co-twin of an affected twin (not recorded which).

The CDR3 loop is CSANPDRGHTGELFF. This chain links TRBV20-1 with TRBJ2-2; the TCRdb call, TRBD1, lacks DNA for checking. The CDR3 runs 15 residues. Germline assignment: CDR1 DFQATT and CDR2 SNEGSKA (reference sequence).

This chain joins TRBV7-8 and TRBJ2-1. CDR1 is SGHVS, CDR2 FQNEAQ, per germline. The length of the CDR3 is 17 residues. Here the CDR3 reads CASSVNVVVNLIWEQFF.

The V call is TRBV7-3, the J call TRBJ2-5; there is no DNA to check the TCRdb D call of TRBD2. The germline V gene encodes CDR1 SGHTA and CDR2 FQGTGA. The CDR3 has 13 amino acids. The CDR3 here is CASSLGLAETQYF.

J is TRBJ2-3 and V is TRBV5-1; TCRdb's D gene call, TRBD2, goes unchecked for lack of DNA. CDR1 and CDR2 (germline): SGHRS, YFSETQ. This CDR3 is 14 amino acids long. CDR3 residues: CASSLGDLGNTQYF. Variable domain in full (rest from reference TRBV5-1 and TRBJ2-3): KAGVTQTPRYLIKTRGQQVTLSCSPISGHRSVSWYQQTPGQGLQFLFEYFSETQRNKGNFPGRFSGRQFSNSRSEMNVSTLELGDSALYLCASSLGDLGNTQYFGPGTRLTVL.

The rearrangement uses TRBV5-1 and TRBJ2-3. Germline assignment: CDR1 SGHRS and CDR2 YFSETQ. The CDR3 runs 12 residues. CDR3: CASSLTTDTQYF. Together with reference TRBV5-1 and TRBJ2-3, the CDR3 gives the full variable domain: KAGVTQTPRYLIKTRGQQVTLSCSPISGHRSVSWYQQTPGQGLQFLFEYFSETQRNKGNFPGRFSGRQFSNSRSEMNVSTLELGDSALYLCASSLTTDTQYFGPGTRLTVL.

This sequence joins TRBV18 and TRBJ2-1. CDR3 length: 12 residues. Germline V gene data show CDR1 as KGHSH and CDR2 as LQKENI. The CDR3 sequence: CASSPDGNEQFF.

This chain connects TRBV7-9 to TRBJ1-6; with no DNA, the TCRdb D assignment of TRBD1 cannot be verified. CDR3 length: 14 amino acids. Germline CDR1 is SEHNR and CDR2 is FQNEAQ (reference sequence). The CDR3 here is CASSRRDNESPLHF.

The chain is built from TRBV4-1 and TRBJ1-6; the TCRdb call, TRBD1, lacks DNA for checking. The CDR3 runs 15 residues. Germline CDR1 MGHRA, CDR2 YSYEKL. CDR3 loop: CASSRAGTENSPLHF.

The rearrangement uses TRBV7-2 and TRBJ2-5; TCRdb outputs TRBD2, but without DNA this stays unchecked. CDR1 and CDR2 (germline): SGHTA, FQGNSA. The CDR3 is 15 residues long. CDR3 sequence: CASSSRLAAEETQYF.

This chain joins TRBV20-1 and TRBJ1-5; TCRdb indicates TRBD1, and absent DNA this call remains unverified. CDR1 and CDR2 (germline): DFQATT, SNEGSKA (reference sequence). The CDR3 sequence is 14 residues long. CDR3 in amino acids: CSALTGVEGQPQHF.

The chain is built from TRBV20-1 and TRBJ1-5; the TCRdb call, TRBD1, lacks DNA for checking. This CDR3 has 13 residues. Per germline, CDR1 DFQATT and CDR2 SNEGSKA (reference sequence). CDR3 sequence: CSGGWGPNQPQHF.

Here the CDR3 reads CASSVGAGHGEAFF. The J gene is TRBJ1-1, the V gene TRBV6-4; as DNA is missing, the TRBD1 call by TCRdb cannot be tested. Germline V gene sequence: CDR1 MRHNA, CDR2 SNTAGT. This CDR3 contains 14 residues.

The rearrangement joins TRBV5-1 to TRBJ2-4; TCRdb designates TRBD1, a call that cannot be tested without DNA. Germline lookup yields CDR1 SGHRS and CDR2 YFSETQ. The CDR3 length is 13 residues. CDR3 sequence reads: CASKGGSKNIQYF.

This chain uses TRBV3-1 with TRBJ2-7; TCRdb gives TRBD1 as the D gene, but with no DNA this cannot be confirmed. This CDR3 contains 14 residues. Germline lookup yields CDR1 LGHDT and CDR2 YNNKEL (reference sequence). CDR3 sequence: CASSQGQIVYEQYF.

CDR3 sequence reads: CSVVGWGSYNEQFF. V usage is TRBV29-1 and J usage is TRBJ2-1. Per germline, CDR1 SQVTM and CDR2 ANQGSEA. The CDR3 consists of 14 residues.

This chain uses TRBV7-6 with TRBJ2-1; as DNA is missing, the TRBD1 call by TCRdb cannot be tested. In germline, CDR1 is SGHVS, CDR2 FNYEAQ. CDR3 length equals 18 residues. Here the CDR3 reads CASSLGGRGRVAYNEQFF.

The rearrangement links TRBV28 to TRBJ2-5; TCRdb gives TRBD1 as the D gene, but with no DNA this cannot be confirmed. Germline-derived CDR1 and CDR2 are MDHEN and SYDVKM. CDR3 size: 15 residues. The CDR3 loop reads CASSLGGRTQETQYF. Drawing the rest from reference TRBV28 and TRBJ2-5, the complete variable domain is DVKVTQSSRYLVKRTGEKVFLECVQDMDHENMFWYRQDPGLGLRLIYFSYDVKMKEKGDIPEGYSVSREKKERFSLILESASTNQTSMYLCASSLGGRTQETQYFGPGTRLLVL.

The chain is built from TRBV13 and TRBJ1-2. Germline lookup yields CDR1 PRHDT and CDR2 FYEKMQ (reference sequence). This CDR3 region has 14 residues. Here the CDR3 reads CASSPGTAEGGYTF.

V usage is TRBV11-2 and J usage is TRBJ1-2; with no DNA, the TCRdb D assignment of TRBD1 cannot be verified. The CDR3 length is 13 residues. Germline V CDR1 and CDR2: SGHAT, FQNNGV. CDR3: CASSPTGGYGYTF.

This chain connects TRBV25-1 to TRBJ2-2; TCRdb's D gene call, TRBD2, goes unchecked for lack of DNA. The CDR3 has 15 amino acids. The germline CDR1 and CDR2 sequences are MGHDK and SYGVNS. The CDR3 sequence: CASSEPGGLTGELFF.

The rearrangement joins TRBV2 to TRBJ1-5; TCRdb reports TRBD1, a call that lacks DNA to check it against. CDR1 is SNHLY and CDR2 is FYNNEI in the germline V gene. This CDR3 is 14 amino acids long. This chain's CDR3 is CASSRQTVDQPQHF.

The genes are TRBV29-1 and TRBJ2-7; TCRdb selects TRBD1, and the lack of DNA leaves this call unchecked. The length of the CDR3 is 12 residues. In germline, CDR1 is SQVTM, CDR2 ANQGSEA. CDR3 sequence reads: CSGRDTLDEQYF.

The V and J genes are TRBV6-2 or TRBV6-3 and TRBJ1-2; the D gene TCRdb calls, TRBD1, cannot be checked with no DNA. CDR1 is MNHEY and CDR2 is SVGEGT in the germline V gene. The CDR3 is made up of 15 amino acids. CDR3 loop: CASRSGGTDFYGYTF.

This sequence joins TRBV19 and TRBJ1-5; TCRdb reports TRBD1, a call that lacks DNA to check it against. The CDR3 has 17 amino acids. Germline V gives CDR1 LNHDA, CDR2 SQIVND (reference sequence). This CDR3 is CASSRRGQVRGNQPQHF. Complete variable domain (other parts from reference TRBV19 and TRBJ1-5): DGGITQSPKYLFRKEGQNVTLSCEQNLNHDAMYWYRQDPGQGLRLIYYSQIVNDFQKGDIAEGYSVSREKKESFPLTVTSAQKNPTAFYLCASSRRGQVRGNQPQHFGDGTRLSIL.

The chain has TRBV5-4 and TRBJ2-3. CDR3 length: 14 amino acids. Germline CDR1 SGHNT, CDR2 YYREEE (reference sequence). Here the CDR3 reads CASSTDSSTDTQYF.

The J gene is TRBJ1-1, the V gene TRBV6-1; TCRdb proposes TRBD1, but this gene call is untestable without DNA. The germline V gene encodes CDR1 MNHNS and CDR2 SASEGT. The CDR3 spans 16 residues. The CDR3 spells CASRLTGTGKNTEAFF.

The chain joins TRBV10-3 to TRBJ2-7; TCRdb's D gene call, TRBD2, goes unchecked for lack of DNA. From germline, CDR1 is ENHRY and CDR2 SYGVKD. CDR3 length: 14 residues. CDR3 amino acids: CATAPGLAEYEQYF.

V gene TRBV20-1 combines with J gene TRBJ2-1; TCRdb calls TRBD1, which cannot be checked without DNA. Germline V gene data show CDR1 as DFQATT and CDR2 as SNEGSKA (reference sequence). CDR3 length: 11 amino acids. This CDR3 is CSASGSQGSFF.

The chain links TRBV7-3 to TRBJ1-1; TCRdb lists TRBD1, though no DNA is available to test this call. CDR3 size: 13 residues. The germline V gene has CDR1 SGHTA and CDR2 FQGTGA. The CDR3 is CASSSTVGAEAFF.